The rows below give T cell receptor beta chains drawn from one sample of a study of OX40 agonist ivuxolimab in advanced cancers. TCRdb's table, derived via immunoSEQ multiplex PCR, lists solely in-frame clones and lacks some. The sample includes approximately 23,000 clones, less than 90% of them seen just once. Sequenced material: CD4+ or CD8+ T cells sorted from blood, taken in a trial of the OX40 agonist ivuxolimab. The origin of the receptors is an adult with an advanced solid tumor such as melanoma, head and neck, liver or kidney cancer. Each CDR3 is given without its conserved first and last residue.

j_call | v_call | cdr3_aa
TRBJ1-5 | TRBV5-8 | ASSHRAQPQH
TRBJ2-7 | TRBV27 | ASSFVAEGYEQY
TRBJ2-7 | TRBV19 | ASSQIRDPAYEQY
TRBJ1-1 | TRBV7-8 | ASSFGTENTEAF
TRBJ2-1 | TRBV7-7 | ASSFSRYNEQF
TRBJ2-1 | TRBV11-1 | ASSLSPGQFAYNEQF
TRBJ1-1 | TRBV11-2 | ASSSGQGEAF
TRBJ1-1 | TRBV7-9 | ASSLAENTEAF
TRBJ2-1 | TRBV4-1 | ASSQDPPLPGQTYNEQF
TRBJ2-3 | TRBV28 | ASSLLGRADTQY
TRBJ1-1 | TRBV19 | ASSMEGQGDTEAF
TRBJ2-1 | TRBV30 | AWSGGRLNEQF
TRBJ1-6 | TRBV25-1 | ASSGRGKSPLH
TRBJ2-7 | TRBV28 | ASSSAGTSGSYEQY
TRBJ2-2 | TRBV9 | ASSVESANTGELF
TRBJ2-5 | TRBV11-2 | ASSLGLGETQY
TRBJ2-7 | TRBV7-9 | ASSLVGSRSSYEQY
TRBJ2-7 | TRBV13 | ASSLPRASYEQY
TRBJ1-5 | TRBV12-5 | ASGLGGRTQAQH
TRBJ1-1 | TRBV5-4 | ASSWGVLGMNTEAF
TRBJ2-7 | TRBV25-1 | QQWPRNRGTYEQY
TRBJ2-7 | TRBV27 | ASSLADSYEQY
TRBJ1-2 | TRBV9 | ASSALTTGTYGYT
TRBJ2-1 | TRBV11-3 | ASSLSGWRQF
TRBJ2-2 | TRBV27 | ASSLLVTGARGTGELF
TRBJ2-7 | TRBV6-5 | ASSSGGEQY
TRBJ2-3 | TRBV12-2 | ASRLLGRADTQY
TRBJ1-1 | TRBV10-3 | AISESRGYAEAF
TRBJ2-5 | TRBV21-1 | ASSKAKRASRQETQY
TRBJ2-2 | TRBV21-1 | ASYPPLLEGSNTGELF
TRBJ2-1 | TRBV7-9 | ASSPVGGGYNEQF
TRBJ2-3 | TRBV7-7 | ASSAGTGSTDTQY
TRBJ2-7 | TRBV27 | ASSPKGALSYEQY
TRBJ2-1 | TRBV30 | AWSGLAGLYNEQF
TRBJ1-1 | TRBV6-7 | ASRPLLDTEAF
TRBJ2-1 | TRBV6-5 | ASKDPAGKNEQF